Below, one TCR beta chain is given with its context. The antigen remains undetermined. This entry comes from a study of OX40 agonist ivuxolimab in advanced cancers. Study-wide results and limits: Nonresponders included some who also had low normalized T-cell clonal expansion. Among the lowest peripheral clonal expansion occurred in 0.1-3.0 mg/kg partial responders. The CD4+ and CD8+ T cells in the blood had expanded clonally by week 6 at 0.1 to 3.0 mg/kg.

Sequencing was performed with immunoSEQ multiplex PCR; in TCRdb, only in-frame clones are kept and a portion is missing. The sample contains tens of thousands of clones, approximately 90% of which appear only once. Looked up from germline, CDR1 is SGHAT and CDR2 is FQNNGV. The CDR3 extends over 13 amino acids. V lost 8 bases to trimming and J lost 2 bases, with 13 bases between them. The sample in question was CD4+ or CD8+ T cells sorted from blood, obtained in a trial of the OX40 agonist ivuxolimab. This clonotype was sampled from an adult with an advanced solid tumor such as melanoma, head and neck, liver or kidney cancer. This chain joins TRBV11-2 and TRBJ2-7; tentative D call: TRBD2 (6 bases). In DNA, the CDR3 is TGTGCCAGCGGAGTAGCGGAACCCTACGAGCAGTACTTC. It translates to CASGVAEPYEQYF.